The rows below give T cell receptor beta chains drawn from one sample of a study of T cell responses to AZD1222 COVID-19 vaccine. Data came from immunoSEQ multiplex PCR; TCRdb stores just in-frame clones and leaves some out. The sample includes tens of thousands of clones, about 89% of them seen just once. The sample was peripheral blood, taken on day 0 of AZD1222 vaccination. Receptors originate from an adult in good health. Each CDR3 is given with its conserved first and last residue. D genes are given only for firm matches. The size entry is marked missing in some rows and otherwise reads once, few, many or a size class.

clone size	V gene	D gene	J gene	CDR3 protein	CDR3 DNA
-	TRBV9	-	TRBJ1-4	CASNKGGRENEKLFF	TGTGCCAGCAACAAGGGGGGCAGAGAAAATGAAAAACTGTTTTTT
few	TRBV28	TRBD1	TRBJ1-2	CASSSGQGASEYGYTF	TGTGCCAGCAGTTCAGGACAGGGGGCGTCTGAATATGGCTACACCTTC
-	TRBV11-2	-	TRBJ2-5	CASSLWQTRQETQYF	TGTGCCAGCAGCCTCTGGCAGACCCGCCAAGAGACCCAGTACTTC
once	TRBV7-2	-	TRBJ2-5	CASSSSAPGLSETQYF	TGTGCCAGCAGCTCAAGCGCCCCGGGACTTTCGGAGACCCAGTACTTC
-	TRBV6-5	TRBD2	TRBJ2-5	CASNEIAGGQETQYF	TGTGCCAGCAACGAAATAGCGGGGGGACAAGAGACCCAGTACTTC
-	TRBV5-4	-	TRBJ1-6	CASSLWGIYNSPLHF	TGTGCCAGCAGCTTGTGGGGAATCTATAATTCACCCCTCCACTTT
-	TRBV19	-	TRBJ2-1	CASSLLGQYNEQFF	TGTGCCAGTAGTCTCCTGGGACAATACAATGAGCAGTTCTTC
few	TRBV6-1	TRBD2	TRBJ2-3	CASSEEAAGGFTDTQYF	TGTGCCAGCAGTGAAGAAGCGGCGGGAGGGTTCACAGATACGCAGTATTTT
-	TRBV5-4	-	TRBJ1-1	CASSWKGSTEAFF	TGTGCCAGCAGCTGGAAGGGTAGCACTGAAGCTTTCTTT
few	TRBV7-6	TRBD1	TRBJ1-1	CASSLRLQGGNTEAFF	TGTGCCAGCAGCCTACGTTTACAGGGGGGGAACACTGAAGCTTTCTTT
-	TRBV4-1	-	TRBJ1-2	CASSQEASYGYTF	TGCGCCAGCAGCCAAGAGGCAAGCTATGGCTACACCTTC
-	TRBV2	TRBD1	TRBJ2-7	CAILAGTGNYEQYF	TGTGCCATACTCGCCGGGACAGGCAACTACGAGCAGTACTTC
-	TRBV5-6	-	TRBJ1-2	CASSRAASRGYTF	TGTGCCAGCAGCCGTGCTGCGAGTCGAGGCTACACCTTC
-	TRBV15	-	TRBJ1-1	CATSRDRGNTEAFF	TGTGCCACCAGCAGAGATCGAGGGAACACTGAAGCTTTCTTT
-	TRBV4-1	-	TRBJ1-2	CASSHATSGPGGGYTF	TGCGCCAGCAGCCACGCGACCAGCGGTCCGGGGGGGGGCTACACCTTC
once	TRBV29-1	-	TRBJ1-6	CSVRHRNNSPLHF	TGCAGCGTCAGACACAGGAATAATTCACCCCTCCACTTT
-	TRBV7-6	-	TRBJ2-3	CASSFGADPTDTQYF	TGTGCCAGCAGCTTCGGGGCCGACCCCACAGATACGCAGTATTTT
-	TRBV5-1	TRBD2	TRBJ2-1	CASSAGLAGGNEQFF	TGCGCCAGCAGCGCGGGACTAGCGGGAGGTAATGAGCAGTTCTTC
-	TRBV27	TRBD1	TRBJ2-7	CASIKTTGPSYEQYF	TGTGCCAGCATCAAAACGACAGGGCCTTCCTACGAGCAGTACTTC
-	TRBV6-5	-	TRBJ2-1	CASSYSSGLPPRQFF	TGTGCCAGCAGTTACTCTTCGGGACTGCCACCACGGCAGTTCTTC
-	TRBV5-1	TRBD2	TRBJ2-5	CASSSGGRVEETQYF	TGCGCCAGCAGCTCTGGCGGGAGAGTAGAAGAGACCCAGTACTTC
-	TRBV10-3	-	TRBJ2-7	CAITTSGTRSYEQYF	TGTGCCATCACTACCTCAGGGACGAGAAGCTACGAGCAGTACTTC
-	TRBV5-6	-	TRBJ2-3	CASSADYGGTDTQYF	TGTGCCAGCAGCGCAGACTACGGTGGCACAGATACGCAGTATTTT
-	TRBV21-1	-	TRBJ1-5	CASSKAPSEARGNQPQHF	TGTGCCAGCAGCAAAGCGCCCAGTGAGGCCAGGGGCAATCAGCCCCAGCATTTT
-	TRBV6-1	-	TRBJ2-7	CASSETAYEQYF	TGTGCCAGCAGTGAAACAGCCTACGAGCAGTACTTC
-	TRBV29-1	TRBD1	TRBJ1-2	CSARGGYGYTF	TGCAGCGCCAGGGGGGGCTATGGCTACACCTTC
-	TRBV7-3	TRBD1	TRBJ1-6	CASSADGTGFSPLHF	TGTGCCAGCAGCGCAGACGGGACAGGGTTTTCACCCCTCCACTTT
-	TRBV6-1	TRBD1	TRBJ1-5	CASSEKVPPGGNQPQHF	TGTGCCAGCAGTGAAAAAGTCCCGCCAGGGGGAAATCAGCCCCAGCATTTT
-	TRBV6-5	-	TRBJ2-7	CASSLNGEQYF	TGTGCCAGCAGTTTAAACGGGGAGCAGTACTTC
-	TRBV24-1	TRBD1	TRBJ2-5	CATSDSTGGRAETQYF	TGTGCCACCAGTGATTCCACAGGGGGTAGGGCTGAGACCCAGTACTTC
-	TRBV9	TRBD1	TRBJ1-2	CASSVTGDGYTF	TGTGCCAGCAGCGTGACAGGGGATGGCTACACCTTC
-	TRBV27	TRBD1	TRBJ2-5	CASTWTGGGRETQYF	TGTGCCAGCACCTGGACAGGGGGTGGGCGGGAGACCCAGTACTTC
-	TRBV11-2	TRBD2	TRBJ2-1	CASSPGTSGRAPGEQFF	TGTGCCAGCAGCCCCGGGACTAGCGGGAGGGCCCCCGGGGAGCAGTTCTTC
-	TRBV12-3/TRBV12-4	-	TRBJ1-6	CASSLGGDSPLHF	TGTGCCAGCAGTTTAGGCGGGGATTCACCCCTCCACTTT
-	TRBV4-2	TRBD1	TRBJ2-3	CASSQDRGGPDTQYF	TGTGCCAGCAGCCAAGACCGAGGGGGCCCAGATACGCAGTATTTT
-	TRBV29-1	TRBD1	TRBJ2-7	CSEINRGRGYEQYF	TGCAGCGAGATCAACAGGGGGCGCGGGTACGAGCAGTACTTC
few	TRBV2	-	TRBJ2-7	CASKGGSSYEQYF	TGTGCCAGCAAGGGCGGTTCTTCCTACGAGCAGTACTTC
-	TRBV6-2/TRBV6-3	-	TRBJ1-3	CASSYQGLGPGNTIYF	TGTGCCAGCAGTTACCAGGGACTCGGGCCAGGAAACACCATATATTTT
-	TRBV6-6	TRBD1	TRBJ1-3	CASSYPSGGAGNTIYF	TGTGCCAGCAGTTACCCCTCAGGGGGCGCCGGAAACACCATATATTTT
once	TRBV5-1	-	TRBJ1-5	CASSLDGVRGNQPQHF	TGCGCCAGCAGCCTGGATGGGGTAAGGGGCAATCAGCCCCAGCATTTT
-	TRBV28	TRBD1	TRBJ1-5	CASSKRGGRQPQHF	TGTGCCAGCAGCAAAAGAGGGGGCCGTCAGCCCCAGCATTTT
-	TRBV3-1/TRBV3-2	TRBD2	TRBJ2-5	CASSQLSGGRETQYF	TGTGCCAGCAGCCAACTGAGCGGGGGCAGGGAGACCCAGTACTTC
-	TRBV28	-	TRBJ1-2	CASSFSQGLYGYTF	TGTGCCAGCAGTTTCAGCCAGGGGCTCTATGGCTACACCTTC
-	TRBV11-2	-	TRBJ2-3	CASSLGLPDTQYF	TGTGCCAGCAGCTTAGGACTTCCAGATACGCAGTATTTT
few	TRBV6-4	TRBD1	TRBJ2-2	CASSGTGDATGELFF	TGTGCCAGCAGTGGGACAGGGGATGCCACCGGGGAGCTGTTTTTT
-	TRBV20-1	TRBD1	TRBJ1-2	CSASKAEGGGIGYTF	TGCAGTGCTAGTAAGGCCGAGGGAGGGGGCATTGGCTACACCTTC
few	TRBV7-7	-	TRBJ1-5	CASSLAAGQPQHF	TGTGCCAGCAGCTTAGCTGCGGGTCAGCCCCAGCATTTT
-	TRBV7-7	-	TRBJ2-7	CASSLRRRDEQYF	TGTGCCAGCAGCTTAAGGCGGAGGGACGAGCAGTACTTC
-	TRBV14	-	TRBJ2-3	CASSQMLAPDTQYF	TGTGCCAGCAGCCAGATGCTAGCCCCAGATACGCAGTATTTT
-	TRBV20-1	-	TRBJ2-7	CSASSRPYHEQYF	TGCAGTGCTAGTTCACGGCCCTACCACGAGCAGTACTTC
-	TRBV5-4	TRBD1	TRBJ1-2	CASSSGQGADGYTF	TGTGCCAGCAGCTCCGGACAGGGGGCAGATGGCTACACCTTC
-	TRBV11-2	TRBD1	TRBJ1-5	CASSLDGQGFQPQHF	TGTGCCAGCAGCTTAGATGGACAGGGATTCCAGCCCCAGCATTTT